The rows below give T cell receptor beta chains drawn from one sample of a study of T cells in Graves' hyperthyroidism and ophthalmopathy. TCRdb reanalysed the multiplex PCR reads using MiXCR and keeps one entry per CDR3 protein. The table includes 300,000 to 400,000 distinct CDR3 sequences, 21% detected once. Input material: blood. These receptors were taken from a woman in her fifties or sixties with Graves' hyperthyroidism. CDR3s include the opening cysteine and the closing phenylalanine or tryptophan. The D gene is left open where the match is weak. Only part of the rows carry a size: once, few, many, or a class if the clone is expanded.

size	D	J	V	CDR3	DNA
many	TRBD2	TRBJ2-3	TRBV20-1	CSANPRGGRDTQYF	TGCAGTGCTAACCCACGGGGGGGCCGAGATACGCAGTATTTT
once	NA	TRBJ2-7	TRBV5-1	CASSRGASEILYEQYF	TGCGCCAGCAGCCGAGGGGCTAGCGAGATCCTCTACGAGCAGTACTTC
many	TRBD2	TRBJ2-3	TRBV12-3/TRBV12-4	CASGTGTSGGALRGDTQYF	TGTGCCAGCGGAACCGGGACTAGCGGGGGGGCATTAAGAGGAGATACGCAGTATTTT
NA	NA	TRBJ1-1	TRBV19	CASRIGWGNTEAFF	TGTGCCAGTAGGATTGGGTGGGGGAACACTGAAGCTTTCTTT
few	TRBD2	TRBJ2-1	TRBV5-1	CASSVAGLNYNEQFF	TGCGCCAGCAGCGTAGCGGGGCTGAACTACAATGAGCAGTTCTTC
few	NA	TRBJ2-7	TRBV18	CASSPQRGSGAEQYF	TGTGCCAGCTCACCACAGAGGGGCTCAGGGGCCGAGCAGTACTTC
many	NA	TRBJ1-1	TRBV20-1	CSARYRESTEAFF	TGCAGTGCTAGGTACAGGGAGAGCACTGAAGCTTTCTTT
NA	TRBD2	TRBJ2-2	TRBV2	CASSGLAPAGELFF	TGTGCCAGTAGTGGACTAGCGCCCGCCGGGGAGCTGTTTTTT
few	TRBD2	TRBJ2-3	TRBV9	CASSVAGGLGDTQYF	TGTGCCAGCAGCGTAGCGGGAGGGCTTGGAGATACGCAGTATTTT
many	TRBD2	TRBJ2-7	TRBV18	CASSPLGGSDNEQYF	TGTGCCAGCTCACCACTGGGAGGGAGTGACAACGAGCAGTACTTC
many	NA	TRBJ1-4	TRBV5-1	CASSPLGDEKLFF	TGCGCCAGCAGCCCACTAGGGGACGAAAAACTGTTTTTT